The 8 T cell receptor beta chains below come from one sample, sequenced in a study of cytomegalovirus exposure and HLA in healthy donors. Both 60 Vbeta primers and 13 Jbeta primers went into the PCR. Generated by immunoSEQ multiplex PCR, the TCRdb table keeps only in-frame clones and is missing some. The sample carries approximately 100,000 clones, about 70% recorded once. The sequenced material came from PBMCs. The receptors here all came from a man aged 50-60 years in good health and CMV-seropositive.

This sequence joins TRBV19 and TRBJ2-2, with 10 bases fitting TRBD1. CDR1 and CDR2 (germline): LNHDA, SQIVND (reference sequence). After removal of 7 bases from V and 2 bases from J, the junction contained 10 bases not matched to a gene. The CDR3 is 17 residues long. This CDR3 reads CASNLPGDRGNTGELFF. The CDR3 DNA reads TGTGCCAGTAATCTACCTGGGGACAGGGGTAACACCGGGGAGCTGTTTTTT.

The V call is TRBV2, the J call TRBJ1-2, with D possibly being TRBD1 (5 bases). The V end lost 2 bases, the J end lost 3 bases, and 10 bases lay between the germline ends. The V gene's germline CDR1 is SNHLY and CDR2 FYNNEI. The CDR3 sequence is 14 residues long. CDR3 amino acids: CASSERGRDYGYTF. For the CDR3, the DNA is TGTGCCAGCAGTGAAAGGGGCAGGGACTATGGCTACACCTTC.

This clone was picked up one time. The CDR3 nucleotides are TGTGCCAGCAGCGGACAGCTCAGCACAGATACGCAGTATTTT. Translated, it gives CASSGQLSTDTQYF. V is TRBV25-1 and J is TRBJ2-3, with a tentative D call TRBD1 (6 bases). Trimming left V 6 bases short and J 0 bases short, with 10 bases between. In germline, CDR1 is MGHDK, CDR2 SYGVNS. This CDR3 has 14 residues.

The chain uses TRBV18 and TRBJ2-7, with D hard to call. This CDR3 is built from 13 residues. Between the trimmed V and J ends, which lost 3 bases and 4 bases, there was a span of 10 bases. CDR1 KGHSH and CDR2 LQKENI come from the germline V gene. The CDR3: CASSPPDKYEQYF. In nucleotides, the CDR3 is TGTGCCAGCTCACCTCCCGACAAGTACGAGCAGTACTTC.

In its sample, this clone was seen a few times. This sequence joins TRBV6-1 and TRBJ2-3; a possible D gene is TRBD1 (5 bases). The CDR3 sequence is 15 residues long. Germline V gene lookup returns CDR1 MNHNS and CDR2 SASEGT. V was cut by 4 bases and J by 0 bases, with 11 bases left in between. The CDR3 nucleotides are TGTGCCAGCAGTGGCTTGACAGTGAGCACAGATACGCAGTATTTT. Translation: CASSGLTVSTDTQYF.

The chain links TRBV7-9 to TRBJ1-1, with no clear D. The germline V gene encodes CDR1 SEHNR and CDR2 FQNEAQ (reference sequence). Trimming stripped 8 bases from V and 3 bases from J, with 19 bases between. CDR3 size: 15 residues. The CDR3 nucleotides are TGTGCCAGCTCCCCCCCTATTTGGCGGGACACTGAAGCTTTCTTT. This codes for CASSPPIWRDTEAFF.

V is TRBV7-9 and J is TRBJ2-1; 8 bases align to TRBD1. Germline assignment: CDR1 SEHNR and CDR2 FQNEAQ (reference sequence). This CDR3 is 14 amino acids long. The ends lost 5 bases at V and 11 bases at J; junction bases unmatched: 11. The CDR3 nucleotides are TGTGCCAGCAGCAATGGACAGGGAGCCGGACAGCAGTTCTTC. It codes for CASSNGQGAGQQFF.

This chain connects TRBV18 to TRBJ2-7; D remains unclear. Trimming removed 2 bases at V and 4 bases at J, with 18 bases between. Per the germline V gene, CDR1 is KGHSH and CDR2 is LQKENI. This CDR3 has 16 amino acids. CDR3 nucleotides: TGTGCCAGCTCACCAAGTTCGGTTTCCTCCTCATACGAGCAGTACTTC. Translated, it gives CASSPSSVSSSYEQYF.